The next 24 T cell receptor beta chains were all read from a single sample in a study of post-analysis software for immune sequencing data. Unique molecular identifiers were present in the TCR beta cDNA libraries. TCRdb fed the PCR reads into MiXCR, producing one record per CDR3 protein. The data hold hundreds of thousands of distinct CDR3 sequences, with around 60% observed a single time. Study-wide findings and caveats: The five TRBV segments detected at higher frequency in patients than in controls included TRBV5-6, TRBV5-1 and TRBV20-1.

No antigens are known for them. The sample was blood. The source is a girl aged 2-9 years with multiple sclerosis.

The V call is TRBV5-1, the J call TRBJ2-5; TRBD2 agrees at 9 bases. V shed 3 bases and J 4 bases; nucleotides not matched to a gene: 10. CDR1 is SGHRS and CDR2 is YFSETQ in the germline V gene. The CDR3 covers 16 residues. The CDR3 reads CASSWGPAGGGETQYF. The CDR3 DNA reads as TGCGCCAGCAGCTGGGGGCCAGCGGGAGGAGGAGAGACCCAGTACTTC.

This clonotype was seen a handful of times. CDR3 amino acids: CASSLAGVSYEQFF. The CDR3 DNA is TGTGCCAGCAGTTTAGCGGGAGTCAGCTATGAGCAGTTCTTC. The chain recombines TRBV12-3 or TRBV12-4 with TRBJ2-1; D perhaps matches TRBD2 (5 bases). The CDR3 spans 14 residues. V was clipped by 0 bases and J by 8 bases, with 11 bases between them.

The chain links TRBV12-3 or TRBV12-4 to TRBJ2-5, with D hard to call. This CDR3 has 14 amino acids. V shed 5 bases and J shed 0 bases, with 10 bases lying between them. The CDR3 DNA follows: TGTGCCAGCAGTCCGTCTCATAACCAAGAGACCCAGTACTTC. Its translation: CASSPSHNQETQYF.

This clonotype has only a few counts. The chain is built from TRBV7-3 and TRBJ2-1, with TRBD2 as a possible D gene (5 bases). The germline CDR1 and CDR2 sequences are SGHTA and FQGTGA. V was clipped by 3 bases and J by 1 base, with 7 bases between them. The CDR3 is 14 amino acids. DNA for the CDR3: TGTGCCAGCAGCTTCGGAGGATCCTACAATGAGCAGTTCTTC. It translates to CASSFGGSYNEQFF.

The chain links TRBV20-1 to TRBJ2-1, with 10 bases fitting TRBD2. V shed 3 bases, J shed 9 bases, and the junction held 11 bases outside the gene matches. The CDR3 contains 15 residues. Germline loops: CDR1 DFQATT, CDR2 SNEGSKA (reference sequence). CDR3 amino acids: CSARLLAGRKGEQFF. In DNA form, the CDR3 reads TGCAGTGCTAGGTTACTAGCGGGAAGGAAGGGTGAGCAGTTCTTC.

The chain links TRBV2 to TRBJ2-1; 10 bases match TRBD2. The CDR3 has 20 amino acids. CDR1 is SNHLY, CDR2 FYNNEI, per germline. V was pared by 2 bases and J by 9 bases, with 22 bases of the junction left unmatched. The CDR3 protein is CASSEKLRTRGLALKGEQFF. The CDR3 DNA reads as TGTGCCAGCAGTGAAAAATTACGGACCCGGGGACTAGCGTTAAAGGGTGAGCAGTTCTTC.

This sequence joins TRBV30 and TRBJ2-1; no clear D gene. CDR1 is GTSNPN, CDR2 SVGIG, per germline (reference sequence). CDR3 size: 15 residues. Trimming removed 0 bases at V and 3 bases at J, with 12 bases between. The CDR3 sequence: CAWSVPEKFYNEQFF. CDR3 in DNA: TGTGCCTGGAGTGTCCCAGAGAAATTCTACAATGAGCAGTTCTTC.

This clonotype has only one observation. J is TRBJ2-3 and V is TRBV15; D remains unclear. This CDR3 has 16 residues. Trimming shortened V by 0 bases and J by 3 bases, and 13 bases separated the two germline ends. Germline assignment: CDR1 LNHNV and CDR2 YYDKDF (reference sequence). The CDR3 reads CATSRDLGPTTDTQYF. In DNA form, the CDR3 reads TGTGCCACCAGCAGAGATTTAGGTCCAACAACAGATACGCAGTATTTT.

V gene TRBV4-1 combines with J gene TRBJ2-7; D gene uncertain. The CDR3 consists of 15 residues. From germline, CDR1 is MGHRA and CDR2 YSYEKL. Trimming removed 4 bases from V and 2 bases from J, with 15 bases in between. Here the CDR3 reads CASSPPTARTYEQYF. The CDR3, as DNA: TGCGCCAGCAGCCCCCCCACAGCGCGAACCTACGAGCAGTACTTC.

The gene calls are TRBV11-2 and TRBJ2-6, with 7 bases lining up with TRBD2. CDR1 and CDR2 (germline): SGHAT, FQNNGV. The CDR3 sequence is 16 residues long. With 3 bases clipped from V and 3 bases from J, the junction kept 5 bases outside the gene matches. The CDR3 sequence is CASSLVGGVGANVLTF. The CDR3 coding sequence is TGTGCCAGCAGCTTGGTGGGAGGGGTTGGGGCCAACGTCCTGACTTTC.

This rearrangement joins TRBV20-1 to TRBJ2-7; perhaps TRBD1 as D (6 bases). CDR1 is DFQATT and CDR2 is SNEGSKA in the germline V gene (reference sequence). Trimming stripped 8 bases from V and 3 bases from J, with 17 bases between. The CDR3 loop spans 13 amino acids. In DNA, the CDR3 is TGCAGTACGCCCCTGACAGGAAGCTACGAGCAGTACTTC. Translation: CSTPLTGSYEQYF.

This chain joins TRBV5-1 and TRBJ2-7; D may be TRBD1 (6 bases). Trimming left V 4 bases short and J 5 bases short, with 16 bases between. Germline V gene sequence: CDR1 SGHRS, CDR2 YFSETQ. CDR3 length equals 14 residues. As DNA, the CDR3 is TGCGCCAGCAGCCCGAGGGGGATCTTGGACGAGCAGTACTTC. This codes for CASSPRGILDEQYF.

The chain couples TRBV7-2 to TRBJ2-1, with TRBD2 matching 7 bases. Unmatched junction bases numbered 1, after V lost 4 bases and J lost 4 bases. Germline CDR1 is SGHTA and CDR2 is FQGNSA. The CDR3 is made up of 13 amino acids. CDR3 nucleotides: TGTGCCAGCAGCTGGACTAGTTACAATGAGCAGTTCTTC. Translation: CASSWTSYNEQFF.

The V and J genes are TRBV3-1 and TRBJ1-1; tentative D call: TRBD1 (5 bases). The CDR3 extends over 15 amino acids. Germline V lookup: CDR1 LGHDT, CDR2 YNNKEL (reference sequence). Trimming shortened V by 0 bases and J by 4 bases, and 12 bases separated the two germline ends. The CDR3 is CASSQDGGGSTEAFF. The DNA for the CDR3 is TGTGCCAGCAGCCAAGATGGGGGTGGGAGCACTGAAGCTTTCTTT.

The chain uses TRBV20-1 and TRBJ1-1; D not resolved. Germline V lookup: CDR1 DFQATT, CDR2 SNEGSKA (reference sequence). Trimming stripped 3 bases from V and 0 bases from J, with 8 bases between. CDR3 length: 13 amino acids. The CDR3 bases are TGCAGTGCTAGCGGCAGGCTGAACACTGAAGCTTTCTTT. This translates into CSASGRLNTEAFF.

The chain is built from TRBV12-3 or TRBV12-4 and TRBJ1-5, with 12 bases identical to TRBD1. Trimming removed 4 bases from V and 7 bases from J; junction bases left unmatched: 5. This CDR3 is built from 15 residues. As DNA, the CDR3 is TGTGCCAGCAGTTCGGGACAGGGGGCTTGGCAGCCCCAGCATTTT. It yields the protein CASSSGQGAWQPQHF.

The chain uses TRBV28 and TRBJ2-7; TRBD2 is a possible D gene (6 bases). The V gene lost 6 bases and the J gene lost 5 bases, with 17 bases spanning the gap. Germline V gene sequence: CDR1 MDHEN, CDR2 SYDVKM. There are 14 residues in the CDR3. The CDR3 bases are TGTGCCAGCAGGGTGGCCGGGAGTCCCCACGAGCAGTACTTC. It translates to CASRVAGSPHEQYF.

J is TRBJ2-1 and V is TRBV7-9, with a possible D match to TRBD1 (5 bases). The CDR3 is 16 residues long. The germline V and J ends were trimmed by 2 bases and 1 base, with 12 bases remaining between them. Germline CDR1 is SEHNR and CDR2 is FQNEAQ (reference sequence). The CDR3 DNA reads as TGTGCCAGCAGCTTAAGGGGCGTGGGGTCCTACAATGAGCAGTTCTTC. This encodes CASSLRGVGSYNEQFF.

V is TRBV20-1 and J is TRBJ2-5, with 13 bases aligning to TRBD2. Unmatched junction bases numbered 4, after V lost 3 bases and J lost 3 bases. The germline CDR1 and CDR2 sequences are DFQATT and SNEGSKA (reference sequence). The CDR3 totals 15 residues. CDR3 region: CSARAGLAGKETQYF. The CDR3 DNA reads as TGCAGTGCTAGGGCGGGACTAGCGGGGAAAGAGACCCAGTACTTC.

The CDR3 DNA sequence: TGTGCCAGCAGCTTAGCCGGGGTGGTAGGAGAGACCCAGTACTTC. Translating gives CASSLAGVVGETQYF. The chain combines TRBV13 with TRBJ2-5, with D tentatively TRBD2 (5 bases). The CDR3 loop spans 15 amino acids. Germline V gene sequence: CDR1 PRHDT, CDR2 FYEKMQ (reference sequence). Trimming took off 1 base at V and 4 bases at J, with 13 bases between the two ends.

This clonotype appeared a few times. The rearrangement uses TRBV12-3 or TRBV12-4 and TRBJ1-2; TRBD1 matches 7 bases. The CDR3 length is 17 residues. After removal of 2 bases from V and 4 bases from J, the junction contained 13 bases not matched to a gene. The CDR3 loop reads CASSLYAVGTVTYGYTF. In nucleotides, the CDR3 is TGTGCCAGCAGTTTATACGCCGTAGGGACAGTGACCTATGGCTACACCTTC.

The CDR3 region has the DNA TGTGCCAGCAGTGATTTTGAGGAGACCCAGTACTTC. It specifies CASSDFEETQYF. V and J are TRBV25-1 and TRBJ2-5; D is undetermined. CDR3 length: 12 residues. Trimming pared 3 bases from V and 5 bases from J, leaving 7 bases between. In germline, CDR1 is MGHDK, CDR2 SYGVNS.

The table lists this clonotype with a few counts. The rearrangement uses TRBV6-4 and TRBJ2-1, with 9 bases that match TRBD2. The ends lost 3 bases at V and 3 bases at J; junction bases unmatched: 0. Per the germline V gene, CDR1 is MRHNA and CDR2 is SNTAGT. This CDR3 is built from 14 residues. The CDR3 DNA sequence: TGTGCCAGCAGTGAGCGGGGGGGCTACAATGAGCAGTTCTTC. As protein: CASSERGGYNEQFF.

The chain employs TRBV12-3 or TRBV12-4 and TRBJ2-1; D may be TRBD1 or TRBD2 (5 bases each). Trimming cost V 1 base and J 5 bases, with 15 bases left between them. This CDR3 has 16 amino acids. CDR3 in amino acids: CASSLVGDATNNEQFF. CDR3 coding DNA: TGTGCCAGCAGTTTAGTGGGGGACGCAACTAACAATGAGCAGTTCTTC.